The rows below give T cell receptor beta chains drawn from one sample of a study of early T cells in non-severe SARS-CoV-2 infection. TCRdb re-analysed the 5' RACE reads in MiXCR, keeping a single row per CDR3 protein. Here the sample spans roughly 56,000 distinct CDR3 sequences, less than 15% being singletons. The sample in question was whole blood, obtained at baseline. The receptors originated from an adult who was a healthcare worker with PCR-confirmed SARS-CoV-2 infection or an uninfected control (not recorded which). Each CDR3 is given with its conserved first and last residue. A D gene is named only where the DNA matches it firmly. Not every row has a clone size; where given, it reads once, few, many or a size class.

cdr3_nt	cdr3_aa	j_call	d_call	clone_size	v_call
TGTGCCAGCAGTGTCGTCCCGGGACAGGGAACAAGCACAGATACGCAGTATTTT	CASSVVPGQGTSTDTQYF	TRBJ2-3	TRBD1	few	TRBV6-1
TGTGCCAGCTCACCCACAGGAGGGTCGAGCACTGAAGCTTTCTTT	CASSPTGGSSTEAFF	TRBJ1-1	.	.	TRBV18
TGTGCCATCACGACAGGAAGCGGGAGATTCTACAATGAGCAGTTCTTC	CAITTGSGRFYNEQFF	TRBJ2-1	TRBD2	.	TRBV2
TGTGCCATCAGGGGCCCAGGGGGTGGGGCCAACGTCCTGACTTTC	CAIRGPGGGANVLTF	TRBJ2-6	TRBD1	.	TRBV10-3
TGCGCCAGCAGCTTGGAGGGACAGAACCAAGCTTTCTTT	CASSLEGQNQAFF	TRBJ1-1	TRBD1	few	TRBV5-1
TGTGCCAGTAGGGACAGAATAAACACCGGGGAGCTGTTTTTT	CASRDRINTGELFF	TRBJ2-2	TRBD1	few	TRBV12-3/TRBV12-4
TGTGCCAGCATCGGGATAGCGGGGGGCACAGATACGCAGTATTTT	CASIGIAGGTDTQYF	TRBJ2-3	TRBD2	.	TRBV6-1
TGTGCCAGTAGTGGGGACAGGGGCATCTATGGCTACACCTTC	CASSGDRGIYGYTF	TRBJ1-2	TRBD1	.	TRBV19
TGCGCCAGCAGCTCCCAGGGAGGAGAGGATACGCAGTATTTT	CASSSQGGEDTQYF	TRBJ2-3	.	few	TRBV5-1
TGTGCCAGCAGTGAGAAACAGCAGTACAATCAGCCCCAGCATTTT	CASSEKQQYNQPQHF	TRBJ1-5	.	.	TRBV6-1
TGTGCCAGCTCCGGGACAACGAACACCGGGGAGCTGTTTTTT	CASSGTTNTGELFF	TRBJ2-2	.	many	TRBV2
TGCAGTGCTAGTCGTTCAGCCAAAAACATTCAGTACTTC	CSASRSAKNIQYF	TRBJ2-4	.	few	TRBV20-1
TGCGCCAGCAGCCCCGGTGGGAGTAGCTCCTACAATGAGCAGTTCTTC	CASSPGGSSSYNEQFF	TRBJ2-1	.	.	TRBV5-1
TGTGCCAGCAGTCCGCGGGTCACAACGGGGTCCTACGAGCAGTACTTC	CASSPRVTTGSYEQYF	TRBJ2-7	.	many	TRBV6-1
TGCAGCGTTAGACAACTCGACATTACGCAGTATTTT	CSVRQLDITQYF	TRBJ2-3	.	few	TRBV29-1
TGTGCCAGCACCAGAGACTATGGCTACACCTTC	CASTRDYGYTF	TRBJ1-2	.	.	TRBV2
TGTGCCAGCAGTTTCCGGGGGTCCGGGGGCGAGCAGTACTTC	CASSFRGSGGEQYF	TRBJ2-7	.	few	TRBV27
TGCAGTGCTAGAGATATGGGAATGGGCTACACCTTC	CSARDMGMGYTF	TRBJ1-2	.	.	TRBV20-1
TGCGCCAGCAGCTTGGGTATGGGTATGAACACTGAAGCTTTCTTT	CASSLGMGMNTEAFF	TRBJ1-1	.	.	TRBV5-1
TGTGCCAGTAGTTTCGAGACTAGCGGGAGCTACGAGCAGTACTTC	CASSFETSGSYEQYF	TRBJ2-7	TRBD2	.	TRBV19
TGCAGCGCAATTGTGGCTACGAACACTGAAGCTTTCTTT	CSAIVATNTEAFF	TRBJ1-1	.	few	TRBV29-1
TGCAGTGCTACTCGGACTTTAGGGAACAATGAGCAGTTCTTC	CSATRTLGNNEQFF	TRBJ2-1	.	few	TRBV20-1
TGCGCCAGCAGCTCAGGCGGGCGGGGGAATGAGCAGTTCTTC	CASSSGGRGNEQFF	TRBJ2-1	TRBD2	.	TRBV5-1
TGTGCCAGCAGTGCGGCGGAGGAAGCTGAAGCTTTCTTT	CASSAAEEAEAFF	TRBJ1-1	.	.	TRBV2
TGCGCCAGCAGTCAAGCTACACCTAGCAAAAACATTCAGTACTTC	CASSQATPSKNIQYF	TRBJ2-4	.	.	TRBV23-1
TGCGCCAGCAGCCAAGCTCAGACTAGAGCCTACAATGAGCAGTTCTTC	CASSQAQTRAYNEQFF	TRBJ2-1	.	.	TRBV4-1
TGCAGTGCTAGAACCGGGACAAACTATAATCAGCCCCAGCATTTT	CSARTGTNYNQPQHF	TRBJ1-5	.	few	TRBV20-1
TGTGCCAGCAGCTTAGCCGGGACAGGGTGGAATGGCTACACCTTC	CASSLAGTGWNGYTF	TRBJ1-2	TRBD1	few	TRBV11-2
TGCAGTGCGGGGACCGGGCGGCCCTACGAGCAGTACTTC	CSAGTGRPYEQYF	TRBJ2-7	.	few	TRBV20-1
TGTGCCAGCAGCCAAGATGGTCACAGCCGAGCCAAAAACATTCAGTACTTC	CASSQDGHSRAKNIQYF	TRBJ2-4	.	few	TRBV3-1
TGCAGTGCTAACCGACAGGTAGGCACTGAAGCTTTCTTT	CSANRQVGTEAFF	TRBJ1-1	.	few	TRBV20-1
TGTGCCAGCAGCTTTCAGAGCACAGATACGCAGTATTTT	CASSFQSTDTQYF	TRBJ2-3	.	.	TRBV11-2
TGCGCCAGCGGTCCCGGGACAATCTTCTCTGGGGCCAACGTCCTGACTTTC	CASGPGTIFSGANVLTF	TRBJ2-6	.	few	TRBV5-1
TGTGCCAGCAGCCAAATGGGAGGAAACAATGAGCAGTTCTTC	CASSQMGGNNEQFF	TRBJ2-1	.	few	TRBV3-1
TGTGCCAGCAGCCAAAAAGCCGAGGGACAGGAGAATCAGCCCCAGCATTTT	CASSQKAEGQENQPQHF	TRBJ1-5	TRBD1	few	TRBV4-2
TGTGCCAGCAGCTTAATCCGCGAGCAGTACTTC	CASSLIREQYF	TRBJ2-7	.	many	TRBV11-2
TGTGCCAGCAGATCAAGACAGGGGTCAGATACGCAGTATTTT	CASRSRQGSDTQYF	TRBJ2-3	TRBD1	many	TRBV27
TGTGCCAGCAGCCAAGATGAAGCGGGAGGCTACGAGCAGTACTTC	CASSQDEAGGYEQYF	TRBJ2-7	TRBD2	many	TRBV4-2
TGTGCCACAAAAGGGCTCCTGACTAGCACTGATACGCAGTATTTT	CATKGLLTSTDTQYF	TRBJ2-3	TRBD2	.	TRBV2
TGTGCCAGCAGCTTAGAGAACTCTCTCACAGGGGGACTGTTTTTT	CASSLENSLTGGLFF	TRBJ1-4	TRBD1	.	TRBV11-2